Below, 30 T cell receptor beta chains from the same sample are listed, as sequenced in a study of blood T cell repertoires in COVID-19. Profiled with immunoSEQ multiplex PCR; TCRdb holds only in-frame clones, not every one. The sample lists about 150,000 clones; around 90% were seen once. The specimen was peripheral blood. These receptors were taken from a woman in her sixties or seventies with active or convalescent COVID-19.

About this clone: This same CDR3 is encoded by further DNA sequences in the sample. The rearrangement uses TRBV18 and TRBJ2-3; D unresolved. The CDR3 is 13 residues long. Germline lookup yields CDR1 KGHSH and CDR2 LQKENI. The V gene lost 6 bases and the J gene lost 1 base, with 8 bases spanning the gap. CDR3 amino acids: CASSPTGTDTQYF. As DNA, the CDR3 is TGTGCCAGCTCTCCTACAGGCACAGATACGCAGTATTTT.

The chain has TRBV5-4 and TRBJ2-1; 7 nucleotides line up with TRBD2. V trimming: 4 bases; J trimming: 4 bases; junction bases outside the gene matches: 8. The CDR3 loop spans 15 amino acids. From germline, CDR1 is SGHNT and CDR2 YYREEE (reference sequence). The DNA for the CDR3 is TGTGCCAGCAGCGGGGGAGGGACGGGGTACAATGAGCAGTTCTTC. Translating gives CASSGGGTGYNEQFF.

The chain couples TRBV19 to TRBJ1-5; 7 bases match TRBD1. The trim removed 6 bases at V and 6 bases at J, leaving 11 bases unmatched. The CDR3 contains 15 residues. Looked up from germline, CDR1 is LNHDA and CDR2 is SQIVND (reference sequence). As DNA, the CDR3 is TGTGCCAGTAGGCGTTCCGGGACAGCAAGTCAGCCCCAGCATTTT. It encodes CASRRSGTASQPQHF.

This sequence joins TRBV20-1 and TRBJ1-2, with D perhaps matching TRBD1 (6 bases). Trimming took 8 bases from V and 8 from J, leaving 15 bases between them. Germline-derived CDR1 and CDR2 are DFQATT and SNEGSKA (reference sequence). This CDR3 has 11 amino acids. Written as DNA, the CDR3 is TGCAGTTATTACAGGGCCGGAGGCTACACCTTC. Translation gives CSYYRAGGYTF.

This CDR3 is CATLNRGTGANVLTF. CDR3 nucleotides: TGTGCCACCCTGAACAGGGGCACTGGGGCCAACGTCCTGACTTTC. This chain joins TRBV2 and TRBJ2-6, with 7 bases fitting TRBD1. After removal of 10 bases from V and 2 bases from J, the junction contained 8 bases not matched to a gene. CDR1 and CDR2 (germline): SNHLY, FYNNEI. The CDR3 totals 15 residues.

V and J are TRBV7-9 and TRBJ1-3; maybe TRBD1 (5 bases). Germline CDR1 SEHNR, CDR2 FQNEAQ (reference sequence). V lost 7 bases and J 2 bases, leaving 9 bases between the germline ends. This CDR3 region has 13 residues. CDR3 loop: CASIDSAGNTIYF. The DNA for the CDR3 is TGTGCCAGCATCGACAGCGCTGGAAACACCATATATTTT.

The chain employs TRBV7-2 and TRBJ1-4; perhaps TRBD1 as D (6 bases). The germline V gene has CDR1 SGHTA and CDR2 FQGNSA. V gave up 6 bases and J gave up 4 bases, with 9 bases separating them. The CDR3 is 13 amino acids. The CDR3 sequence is CASRGAVNEKLFF. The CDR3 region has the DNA TGTGCCAGCAGGGGGGCTGTTAATGAAAAACTGTTTTTT.

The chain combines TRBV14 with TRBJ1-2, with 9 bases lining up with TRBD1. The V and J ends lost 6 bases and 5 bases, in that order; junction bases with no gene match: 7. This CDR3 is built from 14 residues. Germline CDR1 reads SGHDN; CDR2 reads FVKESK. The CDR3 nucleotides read TGTGCCAGCAGAGGCGGCGGACAGGGGTATGGCTACACCTTC. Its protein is CASRGGGQGYGYTF.

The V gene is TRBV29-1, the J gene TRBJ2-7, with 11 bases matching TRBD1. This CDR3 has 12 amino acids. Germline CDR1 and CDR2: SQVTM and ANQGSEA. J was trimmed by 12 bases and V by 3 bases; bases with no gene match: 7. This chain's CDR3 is CSVEGGQGVPYF. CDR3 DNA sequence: TGCAGCGTTGAGGGGGGACAGGGGGTTCCGTACTTC.

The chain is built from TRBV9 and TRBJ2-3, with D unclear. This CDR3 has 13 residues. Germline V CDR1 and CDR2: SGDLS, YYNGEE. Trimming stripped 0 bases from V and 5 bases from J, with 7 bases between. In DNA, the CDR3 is TGTGCCAGCAGCGTAGTGACTGGAGATACGCAGTATTTT. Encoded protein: CASSVVTGDTQYF. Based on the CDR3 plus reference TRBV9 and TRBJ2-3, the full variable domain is DSGVTQTPKHLITATGQRVTLRCSPRSGDLSVYWYQQSLDQGLQFLIQYYNGEERAKGNILERFSAQQFPDLHSELNLSSLELGDSALYFCASSVVTGDTQYFGPGTRLTVL.

In DNA, the CDR3 is TGTGCCAGCAGCGTTGGAGACAGGAGGCATCAGCCCCAGCATTTT. Translation: CASSVGDRRHQPQHF. The V gene is TRBV5-6, the J gene TRBJ1-5, with a tentative D call TRBD1 (6 bases). V was shortened by 4 bases and J by 5 bases, with 16 bases between the two germline ends. Per the germline V gene, CDR1 is SGHDT and CDR2 is YYEEEE. This CDR3 has 15 amino acids.

CDR3 bases: TGTGCCAGTAGTAGCGGGGATCTACTCTCTGGAAACACCATATATTTT. Its protein is CASSSGDLLSGNTIYF. This sequence joins TRBV19 and TRBJ1-3; D unclear. Per the germline V gene, CDR1 is LNHDA and CDR2 is SQIVND (reference sequence). This CDR3 has 16 residues. Trimming stripped 4 bases from V and 0 bases from J, with 13 bases between.

CDR3 DNA sequence: TGTGCCAGCTCACCTATGACAGGGATTGGCACCGGGGAGCTGTTTTTT. Translated, it gives CASSPMTGIGTGELFF. V and J are TRBV18 and TRBJ2-2, with 7 bases lining up with TRBD1. V trimming: 3 bases; J trimming: 4 bases; junction bases outside the gene matches: 8. The germline gives CDR1 KGHSH, CDR2 LQKENI. This CDR3 contains 16 residues.

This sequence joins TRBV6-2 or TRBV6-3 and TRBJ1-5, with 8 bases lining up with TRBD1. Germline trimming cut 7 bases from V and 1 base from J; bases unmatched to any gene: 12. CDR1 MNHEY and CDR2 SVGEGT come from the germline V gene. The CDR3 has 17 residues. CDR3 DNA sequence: TGTGCCAGCACCCCAGGGGCAGGGGGCAGGAGCAATCAGCCCCAGCATTTT. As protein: CASTPGAGGRSNQPQHF.

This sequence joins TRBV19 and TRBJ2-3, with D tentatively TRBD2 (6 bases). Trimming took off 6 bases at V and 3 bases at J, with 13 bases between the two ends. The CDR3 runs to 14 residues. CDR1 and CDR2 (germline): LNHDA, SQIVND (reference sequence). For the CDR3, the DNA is TGTGCCAGTAGCCCGGTGGGGAGGACAGATACGCAGTATTTT. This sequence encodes CASSPVGRTDTQYF.

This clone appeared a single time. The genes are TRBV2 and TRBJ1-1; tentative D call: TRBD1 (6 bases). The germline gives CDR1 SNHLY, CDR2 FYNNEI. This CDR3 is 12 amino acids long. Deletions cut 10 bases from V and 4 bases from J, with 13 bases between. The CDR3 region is CATQQGFTEAFF. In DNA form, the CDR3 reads TGTGCCACCCAACAGGGTTTCACTGAAGCTTTCTTT.

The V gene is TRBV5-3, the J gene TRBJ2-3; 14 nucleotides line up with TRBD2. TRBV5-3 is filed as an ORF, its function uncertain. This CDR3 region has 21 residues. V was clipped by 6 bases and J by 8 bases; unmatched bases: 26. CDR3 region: CARISSLPGLAGAHLPSTQYF. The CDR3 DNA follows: TGTGCCAGAATCTCCTCCCTTCCGGGACTAGCGGGGGCGCACTTGCCAAGTACGCAGTATTTT.

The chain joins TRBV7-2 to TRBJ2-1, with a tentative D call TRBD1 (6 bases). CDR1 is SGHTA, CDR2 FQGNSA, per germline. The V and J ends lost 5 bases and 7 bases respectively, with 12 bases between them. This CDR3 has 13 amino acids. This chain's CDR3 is CASSIGQPNEQFF. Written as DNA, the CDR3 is TGTGCCAGCAGCATCGGACAGCCGAATGAGCAGTTCTTC.

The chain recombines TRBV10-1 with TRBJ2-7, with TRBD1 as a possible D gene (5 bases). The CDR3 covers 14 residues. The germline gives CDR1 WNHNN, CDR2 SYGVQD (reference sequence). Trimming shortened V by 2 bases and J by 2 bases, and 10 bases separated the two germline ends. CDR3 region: CASSEGQGAYEQYF. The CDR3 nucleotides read TGCGCCAGCAGTGAGGGGCAGGGTGCCTACGAGCAGTACTTC.

Here the CDR3 reads CASSEDGDRVSEGGQPQHF. The CDR3 DNA reads as TGCGCCAGCAGTGAAGATGGGGACAGGGTTTCGGAGGGTGGTCAGCCCCAGCATTTT. The chain carries TRBV10-1 and TRBJ1-5; 9 bases agree with TRBD1. V dropped 3 bases and J dropped 6; count of bases not matched to a gene: 18. This CDR3 is 19 amino acids long. The germline CDR1 and CDR2 sequences are WNHNN and SYGVQD (reference sequence).

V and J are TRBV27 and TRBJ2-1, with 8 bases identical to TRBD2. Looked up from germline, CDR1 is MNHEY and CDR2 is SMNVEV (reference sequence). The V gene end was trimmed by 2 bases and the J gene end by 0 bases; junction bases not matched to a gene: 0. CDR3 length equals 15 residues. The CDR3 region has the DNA TGTGCCAGCAGTTTAGGGACTAGCTCCTACAATGAGCAGTTCTTC. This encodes CASSLGTSSYNEQFF.

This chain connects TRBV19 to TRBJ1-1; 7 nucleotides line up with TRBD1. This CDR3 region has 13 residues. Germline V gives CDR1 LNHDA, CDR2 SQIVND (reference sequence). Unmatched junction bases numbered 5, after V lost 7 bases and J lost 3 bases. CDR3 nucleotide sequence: TGTGCCAGTATGACAGGGTTTGACACTGAAGCTTTCTTT. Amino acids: CASMTGFDTEAFF.

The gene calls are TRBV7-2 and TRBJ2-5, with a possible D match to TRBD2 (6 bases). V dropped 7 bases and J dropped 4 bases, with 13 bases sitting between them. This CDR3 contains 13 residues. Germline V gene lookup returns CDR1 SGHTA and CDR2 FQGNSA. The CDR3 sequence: CASTPGVGETQYF. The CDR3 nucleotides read TGTGCCAGCACCCCGGGGGTTGGAGAGACCCAGTACTTC.

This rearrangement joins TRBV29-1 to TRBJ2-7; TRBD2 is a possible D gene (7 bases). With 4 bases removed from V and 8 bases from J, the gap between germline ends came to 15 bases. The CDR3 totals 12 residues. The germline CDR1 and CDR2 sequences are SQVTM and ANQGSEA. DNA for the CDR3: TGCAGCGTTGGGGAGGGGGGTAGCAAGCAGTACTTC. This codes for CSVGEGGSKQYF.

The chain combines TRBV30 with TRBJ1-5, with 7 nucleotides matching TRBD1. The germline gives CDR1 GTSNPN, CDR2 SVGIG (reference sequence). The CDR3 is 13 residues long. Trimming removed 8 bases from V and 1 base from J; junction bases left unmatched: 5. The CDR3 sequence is CALRGLSNQPQHF. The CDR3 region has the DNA TGTGCCCTAAGGGGGCTGAGCAATCAGCCCCAGCATTTT.

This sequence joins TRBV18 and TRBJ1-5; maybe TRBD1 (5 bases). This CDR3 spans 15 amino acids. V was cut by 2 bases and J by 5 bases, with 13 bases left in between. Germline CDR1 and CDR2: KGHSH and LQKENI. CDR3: CASSPGYGGDQPQHF. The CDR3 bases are TGTGCCAGCTCACCAGGGTACGGGGGGGATCAGCCCCAGCATTTT.

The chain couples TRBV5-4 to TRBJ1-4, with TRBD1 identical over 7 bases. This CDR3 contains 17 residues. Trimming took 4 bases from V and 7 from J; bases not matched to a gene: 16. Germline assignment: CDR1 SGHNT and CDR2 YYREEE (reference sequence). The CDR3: CASSVTSGQALSEKLFF. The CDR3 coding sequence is TGTGCCAGCAGCGTCACCTCCGGACAGGCCCTTAGTGAAAAACTGTTTTTT.

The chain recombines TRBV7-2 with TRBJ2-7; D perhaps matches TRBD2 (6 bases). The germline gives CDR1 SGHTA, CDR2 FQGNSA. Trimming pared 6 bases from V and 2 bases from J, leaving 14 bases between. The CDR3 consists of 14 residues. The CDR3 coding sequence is TGTGCCAGCAGGGGGGGTGGAAGCGCCTACGAGCAGTACTTC. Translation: CASRGGGSAYEQYF.

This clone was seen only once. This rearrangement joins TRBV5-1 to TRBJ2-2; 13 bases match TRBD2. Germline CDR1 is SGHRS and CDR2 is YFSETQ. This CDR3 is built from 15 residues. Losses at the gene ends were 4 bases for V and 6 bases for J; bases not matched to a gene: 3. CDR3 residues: CASSTGLAGSGELFF. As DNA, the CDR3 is TGCGCCAGCAGCACGGGACTAGCGGGGTCCGGGGAGCTGTTTTTT.

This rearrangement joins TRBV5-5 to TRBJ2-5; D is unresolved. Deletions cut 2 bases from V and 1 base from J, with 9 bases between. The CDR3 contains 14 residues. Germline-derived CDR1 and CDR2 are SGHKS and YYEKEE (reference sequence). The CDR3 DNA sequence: TGTGCCAGCAGCTTTAATAGCCTCCAAGAGACCCAGTACTTC. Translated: CASSFNSLQETQYF.